These T cell receptor beta chains were read from a single sample in a study of glioma-infiltrating T cells after dendritic cell vaccination. Generated by immunoSEQ multiplex PCR, the TCRdb table keeps only in-frame clones and is missing some. The sample carries about 82,000 clones, around nine tenths recorded once. Specimen: blood, collected before dendritic cell vaccination. The source is a human donor with glioblastoma. CDR3s include the opening cysteine and the closing phenylalanine or tryptophan. Fields, in order: V gene, J gene, clone size, D gene, CDR3 protein, CDR3 DNA. D genes are given only for firm matches. Clone size is stated in some rows and not others, as once, few, many or a class when expanded.

>TRBV9|TRBJ2-7|once|TRBD1
CASSARTGGDEQYF
TGTGCCAGCAGCGCCCGGACAGGGGGGGACGAGCAGTACTTC
>TRBV18|TRBJ1-1|-|TRBD1
CASSETGTGGFGTEAFF
TGTGCCAGCTCCGAAACCGGGACAGGGGGCTTTGGCACTGAAGCTTTCTTT
>TRBV11-2|TRBJ2-1|-|TRBD2
CASSLASGNEQFF
TGTGCCAGCAGCTTGGCTAGCGGGAATGAGCAGTTCTTC
>TRBV5-1|TRBJ1-2|-|-
CASSFWGLAGRDGYTF
TGCGCCAGCAGTTTTTGGGGTCTTGCCGGGCGGGATGGCTACACCTTC
>TRBV30|TRBJ1-1|-|-
CAWRSGVNTEAFF
TGTGCCTGGAGGTCAGGGGTGAACACTGAAGCTTTCTTT
>TRBV28|TRBJ2-7|-|TRBD1
CASSSPTGTYEQYF
TGTGCCAGCAGTTCACCGACAGGGACGTACGAGCAGTACTTC
>TRBV30|TRBJ2-7|-|TRBD2
CAWTYGGVSYEQYF
TGTGCCTGGACGTATGGGGGGGTCTCCTACGAGCAGTACTTC
>TRBV6-1|TRBJ2-7|-|TRBD1
CASKETGASEQYF
TGTGCCAGCAAGGAGACAGGGGCTAGCGAGCAGTACTTC
>TRBV25-1|TRBJ1-2|-|-
CASTSDYGYTF
TGTGCCAGCACGAGTGACTATGGCTACACCTTC
>TRBV7-3|TRBJ2-1|-|TRBD2
CASSWTSGGAWFF
TGTGCCAGCAGCTGGACTAGCGGGGGGGCTTGGTTCTTC
>TRBV19|TRBJ1-5|-|-
CASMGTYNQPQHF
TGTGCCAGTATGGGGACTTACAATCAGCCCCAGCATTTT
>TRBV27|TRBJ2-3|-|-
CASSTPDETGSGGVVAQYF
TGTGCCAGCAGTACGCCCGACGAGACAGGGTCCGGGGGAGTTGTAGCGCAGTATTTT
>TRBV2|TRBJ1-4|-|TRBD1
CASTTEVSGGYEKLFF
TGTGCCAGCACCACTGAAGTATCAGGGGGCTATGAAAAACTGTTTTTT
>TRBV30|TRBJ1-1|few|-
CAWSPGILSVNTEAFF
TGTGCCTGGAGTCCGGGGATCCTTTCTGTTAACACTGAAGCTTTCTTT
>TRBV5-4|TRBJ2-5|-|TRBD1
CASSLGQGETQYF
TGTGCCAGCAGCCTGGGACAGGGAGAGACCCAGTACTTC
>TRBV29-1|TRBJ1-2|few|-
CSVSTGGGYGYTF
TGCAGCGTATCGACAGGCGGAGGCTATGGCTACACCTTC
>TRBV30|TRBJ2-7|-|TRBD1
CAWSVQGVEQYF
TGTGCCTGGAGTGTACAGGGGGTCGAGCAGTACTTC
>TRBV10-1|TRBJ2-2|-|TRBD2
CASSEGPGLVSTGELFF
TGCGCCAGCAGTGAAGGTCCGGGACTAGTGAGCACCGGGGAGCTGTTTTTT
>TRBV18|TRBJ1-5|-|-
CASSPDLEGNQPQHF
TGTGCCAGCTCACCAGACTTGGAGGGCAATCAGCCCCAGCATTTT
>TRBV6-6|TRBJ2-5|-|-
CASSYGGTVQETQYF
TGTGCCAGCAGTTACGGCGGAACCGTACAAGAGACCCAGTACTTC
>TRBV9|TRBJ1-6|-|TRBD1
CASSEGGGQGRSSPLHF
TGTGCCAGCAGCGAGGGAGGGGGACAGGGAAGGAGTTCACCCCTCCACTTT
>TRBV11-2|TRBJ2-7|-|TRBD1
CASSYGTGLIEQYF
TGTGCCAGCAGTTACGGGACAGGGCTAATCGAGCAGTACTTC
>TRBV13|TRBJ2-3|-|-
CASSRQFSTDTQYF
TGTGCCAGCAGCCGACAATTTAGCACAGATACGCAGTATTTT
>TRBV27|TRBJ2-3|-|-
CASSPRLFTDTQYF
TGTGCCAGCAGTCCACGACTGTTCACAGATACGCAGTATTTT
>TRBV27|TRBJ1-4|-|-
CASSRIGEKLFF
TGTGCCAGCAGTCGAATCGGTGAAAAACTGTTTTTT
>TRBV10-1|TRBJ2-2|-|-
CASSEAFSGELFF
TGCGCCAGCAGTGAGGCATTTAGCGGGGAGCTGTTTTTT
>TRBV9|TRBJ2-2|-|TRBD2
CASSGERFSGRDTGELFF
TGTGCCAGCAGCGGAGAACGATTTAGCGGGAGGGACACCGGGGAGCTGTTTTTT
>TRBV19|TRBJ2-7|-|-
CASTDRLHSYEQYF
TGTGCCAGTACCGACAGATTACACTCCTACGAGCAGTACTTC
>TRBV2|TRBJ1-6|-|-
CASRPSYPASPLHF
TGTGCCAGCAGACCCTCCTACCCCGCTTCACCCCTCCACTTT
>TRBV5-1|TRBJ1-1|-|TRBD1
CASSPTQGTGTEAFF
TGCGCCAGCAGCCCCACACAGGGGACGGGGACTGAAGCTTTCTTT
>TRBV9|TRBJ2-2|-|TRBD2
CASSPHRTSGTNTGELFF
TGTGCCAGCAGCCCCCACCGGACTAGCGGGACCAACACCGGGGAGCTGTTTTTT
>TRBV19|TRBJ1-2|-|-
CASSTQGPYYGYTF
TGTGCCAGTAGTACACAGGGCCCTTACTATGGCTACACCTTC
>TRBV19|TRBJ2-3|-|-
CASSIGGTSTDTQYF
TGTGCCAGTAGTATAGGCGGGACTAGCACAGATACGCAGTATTTT